This TCR beta chain is drawn from a study of T cells after yellow fever vaccination. Study results and limitations: From the bulk population, abundant clonotypes could contaminate and appear within FACS-sorted repertoires. By day 5 rather than day 15, the secondary response had peaked, though it was weaker. Most primary-vaccination clones recurred post-booster (roughly 96% CD4, over 70% CD8).

They built TCR cDNA with 5'RACE template switching, a step that put in a universal primer site and UMIs. A single record per CDR3 protein comes from TCRdb applying MiXCR to the 5' RACE reads. The table includes around 250,000 distinct CDR3 sequences, about 5.2% detected once. A word on this clonotype: Its cognate antigen is unknown.

V shed 2 bases and J 2 bases; nucleotides not matched to a gene: 9. This CDR3 has 16 amino acids. Germline assignment: CDR1 SGHRS and CDR2 YFSETQ. The V gene is TRBV5-1, the J gene TRBJ2-5; 7 positions match TRBD2. This receptor was obtained from a man aged 18 to 35 who received the YFV17D yellow fever vaccine. The starting material was CD4+ T cells sorted from PBMCs, obtained on the day of the yellow fever booster vaccination. The CDR3: CASSFTSDWGQETQYF. In DNA, the CDR3 is TGCGCCAGCAGCTTCACTAGCGATTGGGGGCAAGAGACCCAGTACTTC.